These 7 T cell receptor beta chains originate from one sample sequenced in a study of shared clonotypes between healthy human individuals. Only in-frame clones appear in the TCRdb table, and some are missing; sequencing was by immunoSEQ multiplex PCR. Here the sample spans about 2.4 million clones, under 95% being singletons. Input material: naive CD4+ T cells from PBMCs. Regarding subset: CD45RA+ positively selected. These TCRs come from a man aged 18-30 years in good health. Some clones in this sample may be carry-over from other donors' samples.

This clone has only a few counts. The chain recombines TRBV18 with TRBJ1-5; D unresolved. The V gene's germline CDR1 is KGHSH and CDR2 LQKENI. The CDR3 runs 14 residues. The V gene lost 1 base and the J gene lost 5 bases, with 9 bases spanning the gap. CDR3 in amino acids: CASSPLQTDQPQHF. CDR3 in DNA: TGTGCCAGCTCACCACTCCAGACGGATCAGCCCCAGCATTTT.

The V call is TRBV6-1, the J call TRBJ2-3; tentative D call: TRBD1 (6 bases). CDR1 is MNHNS, CDR2 SASEGT, per germline. Trimming shortened V by 3 bases and J by 1 base, and 8 bases separated the two germline ends. This CDR3 has 14 amino acids. CDR3 in DNA: TGTGCCAGCAGTGACTGGGGGCGCACAGATACGCAGTATTTT. Protein: CASSDWGRTDTQYF.

The chain joins TRBV7-9 to TRBJ2-7; D gene uncertain. Germline assignment: CDR1 SEHNR and CDR2 FQNEAQ (reference sequence). Trimming left V 4 bases short and J 2 bases short, with 12 bases between. The CDR3 consists of 14 residues. CDR3 residues: CASSSSDNPYEQYF. The CDR3 nucleotides are TGTGCCAGCAGCTCCAGTGACAATCCCTACGAGCAGTACTTC.

For this clone: Different DNA sequences within this sample yield the same CDR3. This sequence joins TRBV5-1 and TRBJ1-5; TRBD1 aligns across 9 bases. The CDR3 is 14 amino acids. CDR1 and CDR2 (germline): SGHRS, YFSETQ. V lost 4 bases, J lost 7 bases, and 6 bases stayed unmatched. CDR3 sequence reads: CASSPDRGGQPQHF. The CDR3 bases are TGCGCCAGCAGCCCAGACAGGGGGGGGCAGCCCCAGCATTTT.

This chain connects TRBV5-4 to TRBJ1-5; 7 bases align to TRBD1. Germline loops: CDR1 SGHNT, CDR2 YYREEE (reference sequence). The CDR3 is made up of 15 amino acids. V gave up 3 bases and J gave up 0 bases; unmatched junction bases: 3. The CDR3 reads CASSSGTDSNQPQHF. The CDR3 DNA sequence: TGTGCCAGCAGCTCCGGGACAGATAGCAATCAGCCCCAGCATTTT.

The gene calls are TRBV5-4 and TRBJ2-5; TRBD1 is a possible D gene (6 bases). CDR3 size: 16 residues. V was trimmed by 0 bases and J by 4 bases, leaving 16 bases between them. From germline, CDR1 is SGHNT and CDR2 YYREEE (reference sequence). CDR3 in DNA: TGTGCCAGCAGCTTGGGTCGGCCAGGGGTTGGAGAGACCCAGTACTTC. Protein sequence: CASSLGRPGVGETQYF.

Comment on this clone: At the DNA level, this CDR3 is encoded by other sequences in the same sample as well. The chain has TRBV15 and TRBJ1-3; D remains unclear. The CDR3 is made up of 13 amino acids. The V end was cut by 0 bases, the J end by 2 bases, with 2 bases between. Germline CDR1 and CDR2: LNHNV and YYDKDF (reference sequence). In DNA form, the CDR3 reads TGTGCCACCAGCAGAGATCCTGGAAACACCATATATTTT. Its translation is CATSRDPGNTIYF.